The present entry profiles one T cell receptor (beta chain) with its context. Its antigen is as yet unknown. A much larger clonotype is one base distant, so this may be a read error. The data derive from a study of molecular identifiers for immune sequencing clone quantification. TCRdb ran MiXCR on the PCR reads and lists one entry per CDR3 protein. There are 400,000 to 600,000 distinct CDR3 sequences in the sample; 20% to 25% occur only once, and about 0.8% lies in the top ten. This CDR3 region has 12 residues. Germline V gene sequence: CDR1 GTSNPN, CDR2 SVGIG (reference sequence). Broader study findings: Clone sizes that are highly expanded could be underestimated when identical TCR molecules share a barcode.

The sequencing input was naive CD8+ T cells from blood, with Jurkat cell RNA spiked in. The sample's subset: FACS-sorted CD8+CD4-CCR7+CD45RA+ naive T cells. The chain recombines TRBV30 with TRBJ2-7; D perhaps matches TRBD1 (6 bases). The sequence was obtained from a human donor in good health. Some libraries in this study had Jurkat cell RNA spiked in. The CDR3 reads CAWSQGSYGQYF. CDR3 nucleotides: TGTGCCTGGAGTCAGGGGTCCTACGGGCAGTACTTC. Full variable domain (missing parts from reference TRBV30 and TRBJ2-7): SQTIHQWPATLVQPVGSPLSLECTVEGTSNPNLYWYRQAAGRGLQLLFYSVGIGQISSEVPQNLSASRPQDRQFILSSKKLLLSDSGFYLCAWSQGSYGQYFGPGTRLTVT.